The 6 T cell receptor beta chains reported below all come from one sample, sequenced in a study of T cell repertoires in cytomegalovirus infection. Their cognate antigens are unknown. TCRdb called the reads again in MiXCR, with one record for every CDR3 protein. The sample holds about 920,000 distinct CDR3 sequences, 30% to 40% seen once. The sequences come from cultured CD8+ T cells from PBMCs, collected from culture after CMV antigen stimulation. Every receptor here comes from a human donor in good health (CMV status not recorded). Some clones in this sample may be carry-over from other donors' samples.

There are many counts of this clonotype. V and J are TRBV7-8 and TRBJ2-3; D call uncertain. This CDR3 spans 11 amino acids. Trimming shortened V by 1 base and J by 7 bases, and 3 bases separated the two germline ends. Germline CDR1 and CDR2: SGHVS and FQNEAQ. The CDR3 sequence is CASSLEYTQYF. In DNA, the CDR3 is TGTGCCAGCAGCTTAGAATATACGCAGTATTTT.

This clonotype occurred once. This may come from a read error, since a much larger clone is one base off. The chain recombines TRBV7-2 with TRBJ2-2; D gene uncertain. The length of the CDR3 is 15 residues. The germline V gene encodes CDR1 SGHTA and CDR2 FQGNSA. V lost 1 base to trimming and J lost 5 bases, with 11 bases between them. As DNA, the CDR3 is TGTGCCAGCAGCTTAGTAGAGACACTGACCGGGGAGCTGTTTTTT. It codes for CASSLVETLTGELFF. Based on the CDR3 plus reference TRBV7-2 and TRBJ2-2, the full variable domain is GAGVSQSPSNKVTEKGKDVELRCDPISGHTALYWYRQSLGQGLEFLIYFQGNSAPDKSGLPSDRFSAERTGGSVSTLTIQRTQQEDSAVYLCASSLVETLTGELFFGEGSRLTVL.

This clonotype has only a few counts. The rearrangement uses TRBV19 and TRBJ1-1, with TRBD1 as a possible D gene (6 bases). This CDR3 contains 16 residues. Deletions cut 6 bases from V and 4 bases from J, with 21 bases between. Germline lookup yields CDR1 LNHDA and CDR2 SQIVND (reference sequence). The CDR3: CASSETKTGRVTEAFF. As DNA, the CDR3 is TGTGCCAGTAGCGAAACAAAAACAGGGCGCGTCACTGAAGCTTTCTTT. Full variable domain (missing parts from reference TRBV19 and TRBJ1-1): DGGITQSPKYLFRKEGQNVTLSCEQNLNHDAMYWYRQDPGQGLRLIYYSQIVNDFQKGDIAEGYSVSREKKESFPLTVTSAQKNPTAFYLCASSETKTGRVTEAFFGQGTRLTVV.

This clonotype was counted many times. This rearrangement joins TRBV7-6 to TRBJ1-4, with TRBD1 matching 7 bases. CDR1 SGHVS and CDR2 FNYEAQ come from the germline V gene. The length of the CDR3 is 16 residues. With V trimmed by 7 bases and J by 0 bases, 8 bases remained unmatched. In DNA form, the CDR3 reads TGTGCCAGCAATGGACAGGACTTCGCAACTAATGAAAAACTGTTTTTT. Translated: CASNGQDFATNEKLFF.

The rearrangement joins TRBV7-8 to TRBJ2-5; possible D gene TRBD2, 5 bases. This CDR3 is built from 15 residues. V shed 0 bases and J shed 4 bases, with 12 bases lying between them. Germline CDR1 reads SGHVS; CDR2 reads FQNEAQ. CDR3 region: CASSLARTEGETQYF. CDR3 DNA sequence: TGTGCCAGCAGCTTAGCGCGAACAGAGGGAGAGACCCAGTACTTC.

This clonotype was detected only a few times. The rearrangement joins TRBV7-6 to TRBJ2-3, with 12 bases lining up with TRBD1. The ends lost 3 bases at V and 2 bases at J; junction bases unmatched: 12. This CDR3 is 19 amino acids long. The germline CDR1 and CDR2 sequences are SGHVS and FNYEAQ. CDR3 sequence: CASSFLLGTGGLNTDTQYF. For the CDR3, the DNA is TGTGCCAGCAGCTTTCTGTTGGGGACAGGGGGCCTAAACACAGATACGCAGTATTTT.